The clone carrying this TCR beta chain showed up just a few times. Its antigen is undetermined. The data derive from a study of vaccination and CD4 T cells after COVID-19. Across the whole study: At a median about 95 days (range 35 to 161) after diagnosis, post-COVID samples were drawn. Cells were stimulated with overlapping spike peptide pools from SARS-CoV-2, HCoV-NL63, HCoV-OC43 and HCoV-229E.

Cultured CD4+ T-cell DNA underwent Oncomine TCR Beta short-read sequencing. TCRdb re-called the PCR reads with MiXCR, one entry per CDR3 protein. The table includes roughly 20,000 distinct CDR3 sequences, roughly two fifths detected once. Germline values: CDR1 DFQATT, CDR2 SNEGSKA (reference sequence). The CDR3 runs to 11 residues. The treatment denotes: roughly 10-day PBMC culture with coronavirus spike peptide pools or control peptides (ViraFEST assay). V gene TRBV20-1 combines with J gene TRBJ2-7, with TRBD1 as a possible D gene (5 bases). The sequences come from CD4+ T cells from blood, cultured in vitro, collected after SARS-CoV-2 vaccination. This clonotype originated in a human donor who had recovered from COVID-19. CDR3 residues: CSAIRAEEQYF. The CDR3, as DNA: TGCAGCGCAATCAGGGCGGAGGAGCAGTACTTC.